The clone carrying this T cell receptor (beta chain) showed up just once. In the authors' methods: Reference gene primer amplification yielded estimated nucleated cell counts. Measured with immunoSEQ multiplex PCR; TCRdb has only the in-frame clones, and not every one. V, J and clone size are taken as reported in that table, and D and trimming were inferred from the DNA itself. Among 350,000 to 450,000 clones listed, around 87% were seen once. Germline-derived CDR1 and CDR2 are SGHTA and FQGNSA. The germline V and J ends were trimmed by 5 bases and 5 bases, with 10 bases remaining between them. The length of the CDR3 is 12 residues. The record originates from a study of blood T cell repertoires in COVID-19. Study at large: COVID-19 samples from acute and convalescent phases originated in the United States, Italy and Spain. The analysed material was cDNA or gDNA that came from T cells, B-cell-depleted T cells, or PBMCs.

The J gene is TRBJ2-7, the V gene TRBV7-2, with D possibly TRBD1 on 5 matching bases. The material sequenced was peripheral blood. The TCR originated in a woman in her fifties or sixties with COVID-19, enrolled during active disease. CDR3 amino acids: CASSNPGNEQYF. The CDR3 DNA reads as TGTGCCAGCAGCAACCCAGGGAACGAGCAGTACTTC.